This T cell receptor (beta chain) came from a study of control samples from healthy donors and cancer patients. This CDR3 region has 15 residues. Germline V gene lookup returns CDR1 MDHEN and CDR2 SYDVKM. V was clipped by 7 bases and J by 0 bases, with 16 bases between them. Measured with immunoSEQ multiplex PCR; TCRdb has only the in-frame clones, and not every one. The sample contains more than 95,000 clones, approximately 87% of which appear only once. The V and J genes are TRBV28 and TRBJ2-7; tentatively, D is TRBD1 or TRBD2 (6 bases each). This TCR was sampled from a man aged 55-75 years in good health. The sequenced sample was blood. The CDR3 reads CASNPRGQSSYEQYF. In DNA, the CDR3 is TGTGCCAGCAACCCTCGGGGGCAGAGCTCCTACGAGCAGTACTTC.